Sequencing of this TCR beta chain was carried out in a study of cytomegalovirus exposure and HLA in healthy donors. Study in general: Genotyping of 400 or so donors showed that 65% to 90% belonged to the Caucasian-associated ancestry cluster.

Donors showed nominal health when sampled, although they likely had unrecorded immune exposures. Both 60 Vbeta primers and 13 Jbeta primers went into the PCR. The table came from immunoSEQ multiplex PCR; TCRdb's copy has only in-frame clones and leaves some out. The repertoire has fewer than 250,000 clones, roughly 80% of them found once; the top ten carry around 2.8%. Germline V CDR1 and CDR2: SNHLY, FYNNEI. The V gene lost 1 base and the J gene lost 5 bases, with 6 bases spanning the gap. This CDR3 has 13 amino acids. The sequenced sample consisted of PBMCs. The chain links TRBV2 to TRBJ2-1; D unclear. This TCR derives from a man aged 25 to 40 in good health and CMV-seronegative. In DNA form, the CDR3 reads TGTGCCAGCAGTGAAGTGCGCGACAATGAGCAGTTCTTC. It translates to CASSEVRDNEQFF.